Listed below are T cell receptor beta chains from one sample, sequenced in a study of T cell responses to AZD1222 COVID-19 vaccine. Sequencing was performed with immunoSEQ multiplex PCR; in TCRdb, only in-frame clones are kept and a portion is missing. The sample has roughly 160,000 clones; 87% are singletons. The sample was peripheral blood, taken 28 days after the second AZD1222 dose. These receptors all stem from an adult who received the AZD1222 COVID-19 vaccine. The CDR3 runs from the conserved cysteine through the conserved F or W. A D gene is named only where the DNA matches it firmly. Some rows have no size entry. The others give once, few or many, or a class for an expanded clone.

v_call	j_call	d_call	clone_size	cdr3_aa	cdr3_nt
TRBV29-1	TRBJ1-2	TRBD1	NA	CSALTGLDYGYTF	TGCAGCGCGTTGACAGGGCTCGACTATGGCTACACCTTC
TRBV7-8	TRBJ2-7	TRBD1	NA	CASSPRTGTEGDEQYF	TGTGCCAGCAGCCCCCGGACAGGGACCGAGGGGGACGAGCAGTACTTC
TRBV7-9	TRBJ2-7	TRBD1	once	CASSLAERQGEQYF	TGTGCCAGCAGCTTAGCGGAGAGACAGGGCGAGCAGTACTTC
TRBV2	TRBJ1-4	NA	NA	CASSEVSNLNEKLFF	TGTGCCAGCAGTGAAGTTTCCAACCTTAACGAAAAACTGTTTTTT
TRBV6-5	TRBJ2-7	NA	NA	CASSRAGDSYEQYF	TGTGCCAGCAGCAGAGCAGGGGACTCCTACGAGCAGTACTTC
TRBV19	TRBJ1-1	NA	NA	CASSMRRRRAEAFF	TGTGCCAGTAGTATGCGGCGGCGTAGGGCTGAAGCTTTCTTT
TRBV2	TRBJ1-1	NA	NA	CASRAGDGAEAFF	TGTGCCAGCAGGGCAGGGGATGGCGCTGAAGCTTTCTTT
TRBV2	TRBJ2-7	NA	once	CASSEDPGHTYEQYF	TGTGCCAGCAGTGAAGACCCGGGACATACCTACGAGCAGTACTTC
TRBV5-6	TRBJ2-2	NA	NA	CASSPMGGANTGELFF	TGTGCCAGCAGCCCGATGGGGGGCGCGAACACCGGGGAGCTGTTTTTT
TRBV3-1/TRBV3-2	TRBJ2-7	TRBD2	NA	CASSKGLAGRSSYEQYF	TGTGCCAGCAGCAAGGGACTAGCGGGGAGAAGCTCCTACGAGCAGTACTTC